These 7 T cell receptor beta chains originate from one sample sequenced in a study of CD8+ T cells in alopecia areata. As for treatment: oral pan-JAK inhibitor, 5-10 mg twice daily. Extracted from the samples, RNA was reverse transcribed into cDNA to serve as the sequencing template. Only in-frame clones appear in the TCRdb table, and some are missing; sequencing was by immunoSEQ multiplex PCR. The sample shows 180,000 or so clones, 40% to 55% of them seen only once. The specimen was CD8+ T cells sorted from blood, collected at roughly week 53, from a patient treated with tofacitinib. The receptors were sampled from a human donor with alopecia areata.

This rearrangement joins TRBV5-1 to TRBJ2-7, with 7 bases lining up with TRBD1. Germline trimming cut 2 bases from V and 2 bases from J; bases unmatched to any gene: 10. The CDR3 is made up of 16 amino acids. Germline CDR1 SGHRS, CDR2 YFSETQ. The CDR3 is CASSLRSGTATYEQYF. CDR3 in DNA: TGCGCCAGCAGCTTACGATCGGGGACAGCTACCTACGAGCAGTACTTC. Complete variable domain (other parts from reference TRBV5-1 and TRBJ2-7): KAGVTQTPRYLIKTRGQQVTLSCSPISGHRSVSWYQQTPGQGLQFLFEYFSETQRNKGNFPGRFSGRQFSNSRSEMNVSTLELGDSALYLCASSLRSGTATYEQYFGPGTRLTVT.

The chain couples TRBV11-2 to TRBJ1-1; 7 positions match TRBD1. The CDR3 has 19 residues. Losses at the gene ends were 1 base for V and 1 base for J; bases not matched to a gene: 15. In germline, CDR1 is SGHAT, CDR2 FQNNGV. In DNA, the CDR3 is TGTGCCAGCAGCTTAGTGGTTTTTGTGGTAGGGACAGCGAACACTGAAGCTTTCTTT. Its protein is CASSLVVFVVGTANTEAFF.

The rearrangement joins TRBV27 to TRBJ2-7; TRBD2 matches 10 bases. The V segment lost 5 bases and the J segment 7 bases; nucleotides outside the gene matches: 14. Germline CDR1 MNHEY, CDR2 SMNVEV (reference sequence). The CDR3 spans 16 residues. The CDR3 sequence is CASSQTETSGLREQYF. In DNA form, the CDR3 reads TGTGCCAGCAGTCAAACTGAGACTAGCGGGTTACGAGAGCAGTACTTC.

This clone has just a few counts. The chain is built from TRBV29-1 and TRBJ1-4; perhaps TRBD1 as D (5 bases). Germline loops: CDR1 SQVTM, CDR2 ANQGSEA. The V gene lost 7 bases and the J gene lost 4 bases, with 10 bases spanning the gap. The CDR3 runs 12 residues. The CDR3 sequence is CSARGINEKLFF. The CDR3 nucleotides read TGCAGCGCCCGGGGGATTAATGAAAAACTGTTTTTT.

In this sample, this clone turned up a few times. The V and J genes are TRBV5-1 and TRBJ1-2, with D possibly TRBD1 on 6 matching bases. V gave up 4 bases and J gave up 5 bases, with 9 bases separating them. Looked up from germline, CDR1 is SGHRS and CDR2 is YFSETQ. The CDR3 is 12 residues long. CDR3 in DNA: TGCGCCAGCAGCGAGGACAGATATGGCTACACCTTC. Its translation: CASSEDRYGYTF.

The V and J genes are TRBV30 and TRBJ1-5; weak D call: TRBD1 (5 bases). The germline gives CDR1 GTSNPN, CDR2 SVGIG (reference sequence). V was clipped by 4 bases and J by 0 bases, with 10 bases between them. The CDR3 covers 14 residues. CDR3 region: CAWTGGNSNQPQHF. CDR3 in DNA: TGTGCCTGGACTGGGGGAAATAGCAATCAGCCCCAGCATTTT.

V gene TRBV11-1 combines with J gene TRBJ1-4; D is uncertain. CDR3 size: 15 residues. The germline V gene has CDR1 SGHAT and CDR2 FQDESV (reference sequence). V lost 4 bases, J lost 0 bases, and 9 bases lay in between. CDR3 DNA sequence: TGTGCCAGCAGCTCAGACGCGTCAACTAATGAAAAACTGTTTTTT. It specifies CASSSDASTNEKLFF.